Each of the 6 T cell receptor beta chains below was sequenced from the same sample in a study of blood T cell repertoires in COVID-19. Assay used: immunoSEQ multiplex PCR; TCRdb lists only in-frame clones, some missing. The table records some 160,000 clones, about 83% of them present only once. Sequencing was done on a sample of peripheral blood. The receptors here all came from an elderly woman with acute or convalescent COVID-19.

This sequence joins TRBV29-1 and TRBJ1-1, with no clear D. The CDR3 sequence is 13 residues long. Trimming shortened V by 7 bases and J by 0 bases, and 12 bases separated the two germline ends. Germline CDR1 and CDR2: SQVTM and ANQGSEA. For the CDR3, the DNA is TGCAGCGCCAACGTGGGCGTGAACACTGAAGCTTTCTTT. Protein product: CSANVGVNTEAFF.

The rearrangement joins TRBV4-1 to TRBJ2-3; 8 bases line up with TRBD2. The V gene's germline CDR1 is MGHRA and CDR2 YSYEKL. The CDR3 has 17 residues. V was pared by 8 bases and J by 6 bases, with 19 bases of the junction left unmatched. The CDR3 protein is CASALGELAGGGDTQYF. In DNA, the CDR3 is TGCGCCAGCGCCCTAGGGGAGTTGGCGGGGGGAGGGGATACGCAGTATTTT.

V and J are TRBV5-5 and TRBJ1-4; 9 nucleotides line up with TRBD1. CDR3 length: 15 residues. J lost 8 bases, V lost 4 bases, and 9 bases had no gene match. Germline V CDR1 and CDR2: SGHKS, YYEKEE (reference sequence). In DNA form, the CDR3 reads TGTGCCAGCAGCCTCAACAGGGGGCCGGGGGAAAAACTGTTTTTT. Residues: CASSLNRGPGEKLFF.

The chain recombines TRBV5-1 with TRBJ2-1; 7 nucleotides agree with TRBD1. Germline lookup yields CDR1 SGHRS and CDR2 YFSETQ. The CDR3 covers 13 residues. Unmatched junction bases numbered 4, after V lost 6 bases and J lost 4 bases. The CDR3 DNA is TGCGCCAGCACTCAGGGGGATTACAATGAGCAGTTCTTC. This encodes CASTQGDYNEQFF.

The rearrangement links TRBV5-1 to TRBJ1-2; D perhaps matches TRBD1 (5 bases). CDR3 length equals 16 residues. CDR1 and CDR2 (germline): SGHRS, YFSETQ. V was shortened by 0 bases and J by 4 bases, with 16 bases between the two germline ends. Here the CDR3 reads CASSLGLGMQGYGYTF. The CDR3 DNA reads TGCGCCAGCAGCTTGGGCTTGGGGATGCAGGGCTATGGCTACACCTTC.

This chain uses TRBV11-2 with TRBJ1-6; tentatively, D is TRBD1 (6 bases). The V end was cut by 2 bases, the J end by 6 bases, with 11 bases between. CDR3 length: 15 amino acids. CDR1 and CDR2 (germline): SGHAT, FQNNGV. CDR3 DNA sequence: TGTGCCAGCAGCTTAACGGACAGCGCTAATTCACCCCTCCACTTT. It codes for CASSLTDSANSPLHF.